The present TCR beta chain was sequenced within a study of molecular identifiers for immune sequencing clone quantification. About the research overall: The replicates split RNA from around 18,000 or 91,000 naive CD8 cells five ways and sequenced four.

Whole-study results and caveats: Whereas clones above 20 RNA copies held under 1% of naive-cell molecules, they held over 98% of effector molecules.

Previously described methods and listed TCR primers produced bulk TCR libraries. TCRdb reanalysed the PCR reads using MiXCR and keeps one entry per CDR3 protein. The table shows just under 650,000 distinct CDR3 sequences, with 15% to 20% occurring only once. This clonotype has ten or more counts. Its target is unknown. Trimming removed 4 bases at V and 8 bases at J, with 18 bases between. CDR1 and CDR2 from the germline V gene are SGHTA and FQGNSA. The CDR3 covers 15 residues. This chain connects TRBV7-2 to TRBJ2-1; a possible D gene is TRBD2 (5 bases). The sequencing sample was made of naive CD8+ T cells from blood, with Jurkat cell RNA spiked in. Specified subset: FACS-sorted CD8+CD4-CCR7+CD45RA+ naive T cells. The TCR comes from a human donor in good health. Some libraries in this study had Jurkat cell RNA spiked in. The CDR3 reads CASSYGRGFWDEQFF. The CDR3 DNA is TGTGCCAGCAGCTACGGACGGGGATTTTGGGATGAGCAGTTCTTC.